This T cell receptor (beta chain) was retrieved from a study of CD8 T cells in ankylosing spondylitis. V was cut by 4 bases and J by 4 bases, with 10 bases left in between. CDR3 length equals 13 residues. Germline V gives CDR1 KGHSH, CDR2 LQKENI. This clonotype appeared a few times. Its antigen is not known. Quantitative 5'-RACE with molecular barcodes was used to make the TCR beta libraries. TCRdb analysed the 5' RACE reads with MiXCR anew, one entry per CDR3 protein. This repertoire shows 150,000 to 200,000 distinct CDR3 sequences, approximately 13% found once; its top ten account for about 11%. The study's findings and limits: There were earlier reports of some motif variants in reactive arthritis synovial fluid and blood. Researchers report that disease-linked clones proved CD8+ and relatively rare in peripheral blood.

This sequence was found in a female donor with ankylosing spondylitis or in good health (not recorded which). The sample consisted of blood, either unsorted or a sorted T cell fraction (not recorded which). The chain employs TRBV18 and TRBJ1-1, with D possibly TRBD1 on 5 matching bases. The CDR3 region has the DNA TGTGCCAGCTCACGCAGGGACGGCACTGAAGCTTTCTTT. As protein: CASSRRDGTEAFF.